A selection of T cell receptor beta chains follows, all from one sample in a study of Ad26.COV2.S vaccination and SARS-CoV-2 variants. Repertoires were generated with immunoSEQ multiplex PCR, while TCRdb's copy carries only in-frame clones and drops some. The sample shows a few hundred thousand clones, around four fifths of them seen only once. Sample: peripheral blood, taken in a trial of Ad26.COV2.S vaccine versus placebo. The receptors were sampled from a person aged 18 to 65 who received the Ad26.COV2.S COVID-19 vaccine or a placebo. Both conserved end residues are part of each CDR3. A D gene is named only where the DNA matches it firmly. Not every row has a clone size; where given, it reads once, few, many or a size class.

cdr3_aa: CASSQDGYEQYF
cdr3_nt: TGTGCCAGCAGCCAGGACGGTTACGAGCAGTACTTC
d_call: NA
v_call: TRBV6-2/TRBV6-3
j_call: TRBJ2-7
clone_size: NA

cdr3_aa: CASSQSEGALSF
cdr3_nt: TGTGCCAGCAGCCAATCGGAGGGGGCCCTCTCCTTT
d_call: TRBD1
v_call: TRBV4-2
j_call: TRBJ1-3
clone_size: NA

cdr3_aa: CASRVWGGQGLATQYF
cdr3_nt: TGTGCCAGCAGGGTTTGGGGAGGACAGGGATTGGCGACCCAGTACTTC
d_call: TRBD1
v_call: TRBV27
j_call: TRBJ2-5
clone_size: few

cdr3_aa: CATYSLSSNNEQYF
cdr3_nt: TGTGCCACCTACTCGCTGTCGAGTAACAACGAGCAGTACTTC
d_call: NA
v_call: TRBV27
j_call: TRBJ2-7
clone_size: NA

cdr3_aa: CASKSGVSYEQYF
cdr3_nt: TGTGCCAGTAAGTCTGGGGTCTCCTACGAGCAGTACTTC
d_call: NA
v_call: TRBV19
j_call: TRBJ2-7
clone_size: NA

cdr3_aa: CASGTSGGNEQFF
cdr3_nt: TGTGCCAGCGGGACTAGCGGGGGGAACGAGCAGTTCTTC
d_call: TRBD2
v_call: TRBV2
j_call: TRBJ2-1
clone_size: NA

cdr3_aa: CASSPRVPAGSYEQYF
cdr3_nt: TGCGCCAGCAGCCCGAGGGTCCCAGCGGGCTCCTACGAGCAGTACTTC
d_call: NA
v_call: TRBV5-1
j_call: TRBJ2-7
clone_size: NA

cdr3_aa: CASRELAGGLAEYEQYF
cdr3_nt: TGTGCCAGCAGAGAACTAGCGGGAGGCCTGGCTGAATACGAGCAGTACTTC
d_call: TRBD2
v_call: TRBV2
j_call: TRBJ2-7
clone_size: NA

cdr3_aa: CASSLTVKNTGELFF
cdr3_nt: TGTGCCAGCAGCTTAACTGTTAAGAACACCGGGGAGCTGTTTTTT
d_call: NA
v_call: TRBV7-3
j_call: TRBJ2-2
clone_size: NA

cdr3_aa: CASSRDRNTIYF
cdr3_nt: TGTGCCAGCAGCCGGGACAGAAACACCATATATTTT
d_call: NA
v_call: TRBV3-1/TRBV3-2
j_call: TRBJ1-3
clone_size: NA

cdr3_aa: CASSPSSSYNEQFF
cdr3_nt: TGTGCCAGCTCACCATCTAGCTCCTACAATGAGCAGTTCTTC
d_call: NA
v_call: TRBV18
j_call: TRBJ2-1
clone_size: NA

cdr3_aa: CASSLANEQFF
cdr3_nt: TGTGCCAGCAGTTTAGCGAATGAGCAGTTCTTC
d_call: NA
v_call: TRBV12-3/TRBV12-4
j_call: TRBJ2-1
clone_size: NA

cdr3_aa: CASSLQRNTEAFF
cdr3_nt: TGTGCCAGCTCACTCCAGAGGAACACTGAAGCTTTCTTT
d_call: NA
v_call: TRBV18
j_call: TRBJ1-1
clone_size: NA

cdr3_aa: CASSVGQGPMNTEAFF
cdr3_nt: TGTGCCAGCAGCGTTGGACAGGGACCAATGAACACTGAAGCTTTCTTT
d_call: TRBD1
v_call: TRBV11-3
j_call: TRBJ1-1
clone_size: NA

cdr3_aa: CASSVPGQETQYF
cdr3_nt: TGTGCCAGCAGTGTCCCGGGGCAAGAGACCCAGTACTTC
d_call: NA
v_call: TRBV25-1
j_call: TRBJ2-5
clone_size: NA

cdr3_aa: CASSYSGGTGNTIYF
cdr3_nt: TGTGCCAGCAGTTACTCGGGGGGTACTGGAAACACCATATATTTT
d_call: NA
v_call: TRBV6-5
j_call: TRBJ1-3
clone_size: NA

cdr3_aa: CSSGSLDTQYF
cdr3_nt: TGCAGCAGTGGGAGTCTGGATACGCAGTATTTT
d_call: NA
v_call: TRBV20-1
j_call: TRBJ2-3
clone_size: NA

cdr3_aa: CASTRPGAYEQYF
cdr3_nt: TGCGCCAGCACAAGACCAGGAGCTTACGAGCAGTACTTC
d_call: NA
v_call: TRBV10-2
j_call: TRBJ2-7
clone_size: NA

cdr3_aa: CASRRQGSTEAFF
cdr3_nt: TGTGCCAGCAGACGCCAGGGTAGCACTGAAGCTTTCTTT
d_call: NA
v_call: TRBV12-3/TRBV12-4
j_call: TRBJ1-1
clone_size: NA

cdr3_aa: CASSITSTHNEQFF
cdr3_nt: TGTGCCAGTAGTATCACTAGCACCCACAATGAGCAGTTCTTC
d_call: NA
v_call: TRBV19
j_call: TRBJ2-1
clone_size: NA

cdr3_aa: CSFRTSGGGETQYF
cdr3_nt: TGCAGCTTCCGGACTAGCGGGGGGGGAGAGACCCAGTACTTC
d_call: TRBD2
v_call: TRBV29-1
j_call: TRBJ2-5
clone_size: NA

cdr3_aa: CASSNRIGNYGYTF
cdr3_nt: TGTGCCAGTAGTAACAGGATCGGAAACTATGGCTACACCTTC
d_call: NA
v_call: TRBV19
j_call: TRBJ1-2
clone_size: NA

cdr3_aa: CARLLGTEAFF
cdr3_nt: TGTGCCAGACTTCTGGGGACTGAAGCTTTCTTT
d_call: NA
v_call: TRBV2
j_call: TRBJ1-1
clone_size: NA

cdr3_aa: CASSQGATRAFEQFF
cdr3_nt: TGTGCCAGCAGCCAAGGCGCTACGCGGGCCTTTGAGCAGTTCTTC
d_call: NA
v_call: TRBV14
j_call: TRBJ2-1
clone_size: NA

cdr3_aa: CASSEGGTSYNEQFF
cdr3_nt: TGTGCCAGCAGTGAGGGCGGGACCTCCTACAATGAGCAGTTCTTC
d_call: NA
v_call: TRBV6-1
j_call: TRBJ2-1
clone_size: NA

cdr3_aa: CAISDRTSGSYNEQFF
cdr3_nt: TGTGCCATCAGTGACCGGACTAGCGGGAGCTACAATGAGCAGTTCTTC
d_call: TRBD2
v_call: TRBV10-3
j_call: TRBJ2-1
clone_size: NA

cdr3_aa: CASSSTGTRSNTIYF
cdr3_nt: TGTGCCAGCAGCTCGACCGGGACAAGGTCTAACACCATATATTTT
d_call: NA
v_call: TRBV7-9
j_call: TRBJ1-3
clone_size: few

cdr3_aa: CASGFIPGQGKIRGEQYF
cdr3_nt: TGTGCTAGTGGTTTCATTCCGGGACAGGGGAAAATTAGGGGCGAGCAGTACTTC
d_call: TRBD1
v_call: TRBV12-5
j_call: TRBJ2-7
clone_size: few

cdr3_aa: CASSPRLVSGTYEQYF
cdr3_nt: TGTGCCAGCAGCCCACGACTGGTTAGCGGCACCTACGAGCAGTACTTC
d_call: NA
v_call: TRBV7-2
j_call: TRBJ2-7
clone_size: NA

cdr3_aa: CASSRDASSSTDTQYF
cdr3_nt: TGTGCCAGCAGCCGGGACGCGTCCTCTAGCACAGATACGCAGTATTTT
d_call: NA
v_call: TRBV5-4
j_call: TRBJ2-3
clone_size: NA

cdr3_aa: CASNGGGWSYEQYF
cdr3_nt: TGTGCCAGCAACGGGGGGGGCTGGTCCTACGAGCAGTACTTC
d_call: TRBD2
v_call: TRBV28
j_call: TRBJ2-7
clone_size: NA

cdr3_aa: CASSKGPSGGAKNIQYF
cdr3_nt: TGTGCCAGCAGCAAAGGCCCTAGCGGGGGAGCCAAAAACATTCAGTACTTC
d_call: TRBD2
v_call: TRBV4-2
j_call: TRBJ2-4
clone_size: NA

cdr3_aa: CARERDRSNYGYTF
cdr3_nt: TGTGCCAGAGAAAGGGACCGAAGTAACTATGGCTACACCTTC
d_call: NA
v_call: TRBV19
j_call: TRBJ1-2
clone_size: once

cdr3_aa: CASSSGTVRTDTQYF
cdr3_nt: TGTGCCAGCAGTTCCGGGACAGTAAGAACAGATACGCAGTATTTT
d_call: TRBD1
v_call: TRBV6-5
j_call: TRBJ2-3
clone_size: NA

cdr3_aa: CASSSLAGGETQYF
cdr3_nt: TGTGCCAGCAGCTCCCTAGCGGGTGGAGAGACCCAGTACTTC
d_call: TRBD2
v_call: TRBV6-6
j_call: TRBJ2-5
clone_size: NA

cdr3_aa: CASSERGYGYTF
cdr3_nt: TGTGCCAGCAGTGAACGGGGATACGGCTACACCTTC
d_call: NA
v_call: TRBV2
j_call: TRBJ1-2
clone_size: NA

cdr3_aa: CASSPINSGNTIYF
cdr3_nt: TGTGCCAGTAGTCCGATTAACTCTGGAAACACCATATATTTT
d_call: NA
v_call: TRBV19
j_call: TRBJ1-3
clone_size: once

cdr3_aa: CASSQERGREAGYTF
cdr3_nt: TGTGCCAGCAGCCAAGAGAGGGGGCGAGAGGCCGGCTACACCTTC
d_call: TRBD1
v_call: TRBV4-2
j_call: TRBJ1-2
clone_size: NA

cdr3_aa: CASRTGRVPLHF
cdr3_nt: TGTGCCAGCCGTACCGGGCGTGTGCCCCTCCACTTT
d_call: NA
v_call: TRBV7-9
j_call: TRBJ1-6
clone_size: NA

cdr3_aa: CATSRDYRTVDSPLHF
cdr3_nt: TGTGCCACCAGCAGAGATTACCGGACAGTTGATTCACCCCTCCACTTT
d_call: NA
v_call: TRBV15
j_call: TRBJ1-6
clone_size: NA

cdr3_aa: CASSPRTGYNSPLHF
cdr3_nt: TGTGCCAGCAGTCCTCGGACGGGTTATAATTCACCCCTCCACTTT
d_call: NA
v_call: TRBV2
j_call: TRBJ1-6
clone_size: few

cdr3_aa: CASTHSGAGEAFF
cdr3_nt: TGTGCCAGTACTCATTCGGGGGCAGGCGAAGCTTTCTTT
d_call: NA
v_call: TRBV19
j_call: TRBJ1-1
clone_size: NA

cdr3_aa: CASSLLSGRHATGELFF
cdr3_nt: TGTGCCAGCAGCTTACTCTCCGGACGGCATGCCACCGGGGAGCTGTTTTTT
d_call: NA
v_call: TRBV7-7
j_call: TRBJ2-2
clone_size: NA

cdr3_aa: CASSSSGGSTDTQYF
cdr3_nt: TGTGCCAGCAGTTCTAGCGGGGGTAGCACAGATACGCAGTATTTT
d_call: TRBD2
v_call: TRBV11-3
j_call: TRBJ2-3
clone_size: NA

cdr3_aa: CASPTPRSYEQYF
cdr3_nt: TGTGCCAGCCCGACCCCACGCTCCTACGAGCAGTACTTC
d_call: NA
v_call: TRBV27
j_call: TRBJ2-7
clone_size: few

cdr3_aa: CASSPAVSEEAFF
cdr3_nt: TGTGCCAGCAGCCCCGCGGTCTCCGAGGAAGCTTTCTTT
d_call: NA
v_call: TRBV6-5
j_call: TRBJ1-1
clone_size: NA

cdr3_aa: CASSQVWTLADTGELFF
cdr3_nt: TGTGCCAGCAGCCAAGTCTGGACTTTGGCGGACACCGGGGAGCTGTTTTTT
d_call: NA
v_call: TRBV4-2
j_call: TRBJ2-2
clone_size: once

cdr3_aa: CASSLRGTSGATDTQYF
cdr3_nt: TGTGCCAGCAGCTTAAGAGGGACTAGCGGGGCCACAGATACGCAGTATTTT
d_call: TRBD2
v_call: TRBV7-3
j_call: TRBJ2-3
clone_size: NA

cdr3_aa: CASSVDSGFPANEKLFF
cdr3_nt: TGTGCCAGCAGCGTAGATAGCGGGTTTCCTGCTAATGAAAAACTGTTTTTT
d_call: NA
v_call: TRBV9
j_call: TRBJ1-4
clone_size: NA

cdr3_aa: CASSHGEASEQYF
cdr3_nt: TGTGCCAGCAGCCACGGAGAGGCTAGCGAGCAGTACTTC
d_call: NA
v_call: TRBV6-5
j_call: TRBJ2-7
clone_size: NA

cdr3_aa: CASSYSGVEAFF
cdr3_nt: TGTGCCAGCAGTTACTCTGGGGTTGAAGCTTTCTTT
d_call: NA
v_call: TRBV6-5
j_call: TRBJ1-1
clone_size: NA

cdr3_aa: CASSPRLKQETQYF
cdr3_nt: TGTGCCAGCAGCCCTAGACTAAAACAAGAGACCCAGTACTTC
d_call: NA
v_call: TRBV11-2
j_call: TRBJ2-5
clone_size: NA

cdr3_aa: CASSQDRAGDTQYF
cdr3_nt: TGTGCCAGCAGCCAGGACAGGGCGGGAGATACGCAGTATTTT
d_call: TRBD1
v_call: TRBV4-2
j_call: TRBJ2-3
clone_size: NA

cdr3_aa: CASSVTWGYNEQFF
cdr3_nt: TGTGCCAGCAGCGTCACCTGGGGATACAATGAGCAGTTCTTC
d_call: NA
v_call: TRBV3-1/TRBV3-2
j_call: TRBJ2-1
clone_size: NA

cdr3_aa: CASSSGGGYGYTF
cdr3_nt: TGTGCCAGCAGCTCAGGGGGAGGGTATGGCTACACCTTC
d_call: TRBD1
v_call: TRBV11-2
j_call: TRBJ1-2
clone_size: NA

cdr3_aa: CASSLVGPGETQYF
cdr3_nt: TGTGCCAGCAGTTTAGTAGGACCGGGGGAGACCCAGTACTTC
d_call: NA
v_call: TRBV27
j_call: TRBJ2-5
clone_size: NA

cdr3_aa: CSAGGGRLRTDTQYF
cdr3_nt: TGCAGCGCTGGAGGAGGGAGGCTGAGGACGGATACGCAGTATTTT
d_call: NA
v_call: TRBV29-1
j_call: TRBJ2-3
clone_size: NA